This entry lists 27 T cell receptor beta chains sequenced from one sample in a study of T cell repertoires in cytomegalovirus infection (dated by TCRdb to between 2018 and 2020). The reads were generated on an Illumina HiSeq 1500. The raw public data were reprocessed by TCRdb itself: fastp quality trimming at Q25, MiXCR clonotype calling, in-frame beta chains only. Every entry covers one CDR3 protein and lists the most common genes and DNA from its rows. The sample contains roughly 180,000 distinct CDR3 sequences, 17% of them found a single time. 20% to 25% of the sample comes from the top ten. The material sequenced was CD8+ T cells from PBMCs. Receptor source: a human donor in good health (CMV status not recorded). Some clones in this sample may be carry-over from other donors' samples.

This clonotype was detected a few times. This chain uses TRBV6-5 with TRBJ1-6; tentative D call: TRBD1 (5 bases). Germline assignment: CDR1 MNHEY and CDR2 SVGAGI. This CDR3 has 16 residues. V lost 1 base and J 7 bases, leaving 14 bases between the germline ends. CDR3 sequence (DNA): TGTGCCAGCAGTTACTGGCAGGTCCGGGGGAATTCACCCCTCCACTTT. Translated, it gives CASSYWQVRGNSPLHF.

The rearrangement uses TRBV24-1 and TRBJ1-5, with 12 bases fitting TRBD1. With 6 bases clipped from V and 5 bases from J, the junction kept 4 bases outside the gene matches. Germline assignment: CDR1 KGHDR and CDR2 SFDVKD. CDR3 length: 15 residues. The CDR3 loop is CATSRGTGGYQPQHF. In DNA form, the CDR3 reads TGTGCCACCAGTCGAGGGACAGGGGGCTATCAGCCCCAGCATTTT.

J is TRBJ2-6 and V is TRBV28; the D gene could be TRBD1 or TRBD2 (7 bases each). Germline CDR1 MDHEN, CDR2 SYDVKM. With 10 bases removed from V and 2 bases from J, the gap between germline ends came to 18 bases. This CDR3 has 16 residues. The CDR3 DNA reads as TGTGCCAACAGCCCAGGGGGGGTGACTGGGGCCAACGTCCTGACTTTC. This translates into CANSPGGVTGANVLTF.

This chain uses TRBV6-5 with TRBJ1-2; 7 bases align to TRBD1. V was clipped by 6 bases and J by 4 bases; unmatched bases: 11. This CDR3 has 15 residues. CDR1 MNHEY and CDR2 SVGAGI come from the germline V gene. The CDR3 loop is CASSHPDREAYGYTF. The CDR3, as DNA: TGTGCCAGCAGCCACCCCGACAGGGAAGCCTATGGCTACACCTTC.

This clonotype was observed a handful of times. CDR3: CSARDLWGQPEAFF. The CDR3 DNA reads TGCAGTGCTAGAGATCTTTGGGGACAGCCTGAAGCTTTCTTT. The chain couples TRBV20-1 to TRBJ1-1; 7 bases align to TRBD1. Germline loops: CDR1 DFQATT, CDR2 SNEGSKA (reference sequence). CDR3 size: 14 residues. Losses at the gene ends were 0 bases for V and 6 bases for J; bases not matched to a gene: 7.

The chain has TRBV7-9 and TRBJ1-6; 7 positions match TRBD1. Germline CDR1 is SEHNR and CDR2 is FQNEAQ (reference sequence). The trim removed 3 bases at V and 7 bases at J, leaving 9 bases unmatched. This CDR3 comprises 16 residues. CDR3 residues: CASSFQYRDRNSPLHF. CDR3 DNA: TGTGCCAGCAGCTTCCAATACCGGGACAGAAATTCACCCCTCCACTTT.

V is TRBV6-2 or TRBV6-3 and J is TRBJ2-3; TRBD2 matches at 12 bases. V gave up 8 bases and J gave up 2 bases; unmatched junction bases: 8. This CDR3 is built from 16 residues. The germline CDR1 and CDR2 sequences are MNHEY and SVGEGT. CDR3 protein: CASGRLAGETTDTQYF. In nucleotides, the CDR3 is TGTGCCAGCGGCAGACTAGCGGGGGAGACCACAGATACGCAGTATTTT.

Turning to this clonotype: Compared with germline, one end of the junction differs, possibly owing to a read error. This chain links TRBV6-2 or TRBV6-3 with TRBJ1-1; 7 bases fit TRBD1. The CDR3 has 16 amino acids. The germline gives CDR1 MNHEY, CDR2 SVGEGT. The CDR3 loop reads CARSYSTGTLNTEAFF. DNA for the CDR3: TGTGCCCGCAGTTACTCGACAGGGACTCTGAACACTGAAGCTTTCTTT.

This clonotype has a handful of counts. The rearrangement uses TRBV24-1 and TRBJ2-3; 7 bases line up with TRBD2. V trimming: 11 bases; J trimming: 2 bases; junction bases outside the gene matches: 9. CDR1 is KGHDR, CDR2 SFDVKD, per germline. The CDR3 is made up of 14 amino acids. CDR3 region: CAISRSGVTDTQYF. DNA for the CDR3: TGTGCCATCTCCCGGAGCGGGGTCACAGATACGCAGTATTTT.

The genes are TRBV2 and TRBJ2-1; maybe TRBD1 (6 bases). This CDR3 contains 14 residues. Trimming pared 10 bases from V and 3 bases from J, leaving 16 bases between. Germline lookup yields CDR1 SNHLY and CDR2 FYNNEI. CDR3 loop: CATTRDTNYNEQFF. CDR3 DNA sequence: TGTGCCACCACCCGGGACACGAACTACAATGAGCAGTTCTTC.

The rearrangement joins TRBV10-3 to TRBJ2-3; possible D gene TRBD2, 5 bases. V lost 5 bases and J 2 bases, leaving 11 bases between the germline ends. From germline, CDR1 is ENHRY and CDR2 SYGVKD. This CDR3 region has 14 residues. The CDR3 protein is CAISMRVATDTQYF. The CDR3 DNA is TGTGCCATCAGTATGAGGGTCGCCACAGATACGCAGTATTTT.

This clonotype was recorded a few times. The chain recombines TRBV7-2 with TRBJ1-1; D unclear. This CDR3 comprises 15 residues. V lost 5 bases, J lost 0 bases, and 13 bases lay in between. Germline V lookup: CDR1 SGHTA, CDR2 FQGNSA. CDR3 DNA: TGTGCCAGCAGCACTGACTTAAGGTTGAACACTGAAGCTTTCTTT. Translating gives CASSTDLRLNTEAFF.

The sample holds a few counts of this clonotype. This rearrangement joins TRBV6-2 or TRBV6-3 to TRBJ2-7; no definite D call. V was cut by 2 bases and J by 7 bases, with 6 bases left in between. From germline, CDR1 is MNHEY and CDR2 SVGEGT. The CDR3 is 11 residues long. CDR3 sequence reads: CASSYRTEQYF. The CDR3, as DNA: TGTGCCAGCAGTTACCGGACGGAGCAGTACTTC.

This clonotype turned up a few times. V gene TRBV20-1 combines with J gene TRBJ2-5; 9 bases match TRBD2. J lost 7 bases, V lost 3 bases, and 9 bases had no gene match. From germline, CDR1 is DFQATT and CDR2 SNEGSKA (reference sequence). The CDR3 consists of 14 residues. This CDR3 is CSAREVAGDVTQYF. The CDR3 DNA follows: TGCAGTGCTAGGGAAGTAGCGGGGGATGTGACCCAGTACTTC.

As to this clonotype: Germline and junction disagree at one end, which may indicate a read error. V usage is TRBV19 and J usage is TRBJ1-5; possible D gene TRBD1, 6 bases. The CDR3 extends over 14 amino acids. CDR1 is LNHDA, CDR2 SQIVND, per germline (reference sequence). The CDR3 loop is CASSIYRDNPPQHF. CDR3 in DNA: TGTGCCAGTAGTATTTACAGGGATAATCCGCCCCAGCATTTT.

The chain carries TRBV6-5 and TRBJ1-2, with 7 bases identical to TRBD1. V gave up 6 bases and J gave up 7 bases; unmatched junction bases: 11. The CDR3 is 14 residues long. CDR1 and CDR2 (germline): MNHEY, SVGAGI. The chain's CDR3 is CASSRHEGASGYTF. Written as DNA, the CDR3 is TGTGCCAGCAGCCGGCATGAGGGGGCGAGTGGCTACACCTTC.

The V and J genes are TRBV20-1 and TRBJ1-6; D ambiguous. This CDR3 has 9 amino acids. The germline V gene encodes CDR1 DFQATT and CDR2 SNEGSKA (reference sequence). CDR3 coding DNA: TGCAAAGCGGGATCACCCCTCCACTTT. Translation: CKAGSPLHF.

The chain carries TRBV4-2 and TRBJ1-5; D might be TRBD1 (6 bases). There are 19 residues in the CDR3. Trimming cost V 1 base and J 0 bases, with 19 bases left between them. Germline lookup yields CDR1 LGHNA and CDR2 YNFKEQ. The DNA of the CDR3 is TGTGCCAGCAGCCAAGTTGGATCGCCGGGACATGGTAGCAATCAGCCCCAGCATTTT. It translates to CASSQVGSPGHGSNQPQHF.

This clonotype was seen once. The chain combines TRBV2 with TRBJ1-5; tentative D call: TRBD1 (5 bases). This CDR3 spans 14 amino acids. V lost 6 bases to trimming and J lost 6 bases, with 15 bases between them. Looked up from germline, CDR1 is SNHLY and CDR2 is FYNNEI. Here the CDR3 reads CASSERGSAQPQHF. CDR3 sequence (DNA): TGTGCCAGCAGCGAACGGGGGTCGGCTCAGCCCCAGCATTTT.

This clonotype was observed a few times. The rearrangement joins TRBV7-2 to TRBJ2-2, with D possibly TRBD2 on 6 matching bases. The germline V gene has CDR1 SGHTA and CDR2 FQGNSA. V dropped 5 bases and J dropped 4 bases, with 14 bases sitting between them. CDR3 length equals 15 residues. CDR3 sequence (DNA): TGTGCCAGCAGCCAGTGGAGGGGTTCCACCGGGGAGCTGTTTTTT. Translating it yields CASSQWRGSTGELFF.

This clonotype has more than one count but fewer than ten. The chain links TRBV7-6 to TRBJ2-7, with D hard to call. Germline CDR1 is SGHVS and CDR2 is FNYEAQ. Trimming cost V 2 bases and J 0 bases, with 17 bases left between them. The CDR3 is 17 residues long. In DNA form, the CDR3 reads TGTGCCAGCAGCTTAAAGACCGCAACCAGGAGCTCCTACGAGCAGTACTTC. Its translation: CASSLKTATRSSYEQYF. Looking up the rest from reference TRBV7-6 and TRBJ2-7 gives the full variable domain: GAGVSQSPRYKVTKRGQDVALRCDPISGHVSLYWYRQALGQGPEFLTYFNYEAQQDKSGLPNDRFSAERPEGSISTLTIQRTEQRDSAMYRCASSLKTATRSSYEQYFGPGTRLTVT.

The V gene is TRBV2, the J gene TRBJ1-5; no definite D call. Germline V gene sequence: CDR1 SNHLY, CDR2 FYNNEI. The CDR3 is 12 residues long. V lost 4 bases and J lost 4, with 5 bases in between. In DNA, the CDR3 is TGTGCCAGCAGTGTTTCGAATCAGCCCCAGCATTTT. This encodes CASSVSNQPQHF.

The rearrangement joins TRBV9 to TRBJ2-7, with 8 nucleotides matching TRBD1. The CDR3 is 16 amino acids. V shed 0 bases, J shed 0 bases, and the junction held 5 bases outside the gene matches. Germline values: CDR1 SGDLS, CDR2 YYNGEE. The CDR3 DNA sequence: TGTGCCAGCAGCGTAGCTTGGGACAGGAACTCCTACGAGCAGTACTTC. It yields the protein CASSVAWDRNSYEQYF.

This clonotype appeared a few times. This chain connects TRBV4-3 to TRBJ1-2; D is possibly TRBD1 (5 bases). This CDR3 contains 15 residues. Germline V gene sequence: CDR1 LGHNA, CDR2 YSLEER. V lost 0 bases and J lost 1, with 9 bases in between. This CDR3 reads CASSQDGGDNYGYTF. CDR3 sequence (DNA): TGCGCCAGCAGCCAAGATGGGGGGGATAACTATGGCTACACCTTC.

This clonotype was detected a few times. The rearrangement links TRBV6-2 or TRBV6-3 to TRBJ2-5; D perhaps matches TRBD2 (5 bases). Between the trimmed V and J ends, which lost 8 bases and 5 bases, there was a span of 18 bases. This CDR3 has 14 amino acids. Germline CDR1 and CDR2: MNHEY and SVGEGT. The CDR3 DNA follows: TGTGCCAGCCGACTGTTACGGGGTTACGAGACCCAGTACTTC. Its protein product is CASRLLRGYETQYF.

The chain joins TRBV29-1 to TRBJ2-6, with D unresolved. Trimming shortened V by 7 bases and J by 0 bases, and 16 bases separated the two germline ends. CDR3 size: 16 residues. CDR1 SQVTM and CDR2 ANQGSEA come from the germline V gene. CDR3 nucleotides: TGCAGCGCCCTGCTTTACACCCACTCTGGGGCCAACGTCCTGACTTTC. It codes for CSALLYTHSGANVLTF. The full variable domain, in which reference TRBV29-1 and TRBJ2-6 provide the parts outside the CDR3, is SAVISQKPSRDICQRGTSLTIQCQVDSQVTMMFWYRQQPGQSLTLIATANQGSEATYESGFVIDKFPISRPNLTFSTLTVSNMSPEDSSIYLCSALLYTHSGANVLTFGAGSRLTVL.

This clonotype showed up just a few times. The chain employs TRBV6-2 or TRBV6-3 and TRBJ1-5; D is possibly TRBD1 (5 bases). Germline values: CDR1 MNHEY, CDR2 SVGEGT. The CDR3 contains 13 residues. With 6 bases removed from V and 9 bases from J, the gap between germline ends came to 15 bases. The CDR3 DNA is TGTGCCAGCAGCTCCTCGGGACCCCGGCCCCAGCATTTT. Its protein is CASSSSGPRPQHF.